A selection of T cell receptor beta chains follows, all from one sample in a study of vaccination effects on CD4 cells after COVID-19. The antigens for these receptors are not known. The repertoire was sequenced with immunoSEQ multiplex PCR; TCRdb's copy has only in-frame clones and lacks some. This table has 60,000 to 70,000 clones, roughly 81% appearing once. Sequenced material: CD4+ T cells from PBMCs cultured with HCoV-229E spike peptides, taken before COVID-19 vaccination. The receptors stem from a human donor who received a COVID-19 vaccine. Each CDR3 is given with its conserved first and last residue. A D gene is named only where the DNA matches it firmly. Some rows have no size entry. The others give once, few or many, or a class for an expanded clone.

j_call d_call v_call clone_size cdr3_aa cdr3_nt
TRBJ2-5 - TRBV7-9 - CASSWDMLQETQYF TGTGCCAGCAGCTGGGACATGCTCCAAGAGACCCAGTACTTC
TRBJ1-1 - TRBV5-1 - CASSLRGSTEAFF TGCGCCAGCAGCTTGCGGGGGAGCACTGAAGCTTTCTTT
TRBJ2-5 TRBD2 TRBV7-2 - CASSLAAGGLQETQYF TGTGCCAGCAGCTTAGCCGCGGGGGGACTACAAGAGACCCAGTACTTC
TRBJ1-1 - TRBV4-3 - CASSQDQGGGTEAFF TGCGCCAGCAGCCAAGATCAGGGAGGGGGCACTGAAGCTTTCTTT
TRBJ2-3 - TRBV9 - CASSIRTSTDTQYF TGTGCCAGCAGCATAAGGACTAGCACAGATACGCAGTATTTT
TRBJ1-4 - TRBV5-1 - CASSPGASTNEKLFF TGCGCCAGCAGCCCCGGGGCCTCAACTAATGAAAAACTGTTTTTT
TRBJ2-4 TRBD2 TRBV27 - CASSSVAGGENIQYF TGTGCCAGCAGTTCTGTAGCGGGGGGCGAAAACATTCAGTACTTC
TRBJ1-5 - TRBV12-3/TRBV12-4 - CASSRRLNQPQHF TGTGCCAGCTCTCGGAGACTCAATCAGCCCCAGCATTTT
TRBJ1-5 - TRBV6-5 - CATAASHSNQPQHF TGTGCCACGGCCGCCAGCCATAGCAATCAGCCCCAGCATTTT
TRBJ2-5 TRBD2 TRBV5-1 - CASSFTSGEETQYF TGCGCCAGCAGCTTCACTAGCGGTGAAGAGACCCAGTACTTC
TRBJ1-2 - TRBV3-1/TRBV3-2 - CASSQDLSHGGLLGYTF TGTGCCAGCAGCCAAGATTTGTCTCATGGGGGGCTCTTAGGCTACACCTTC
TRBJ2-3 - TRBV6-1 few CASSEGGGPGDTQYF TGTGCCAGCAGTGAGGGTGGGGGGCCGGGAGATACGCAGTATTTT
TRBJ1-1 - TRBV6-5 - CASNWDANTEAFF TGTGCCAGCAATTGGGATGCGAACACTGAAGCTTTCTTT
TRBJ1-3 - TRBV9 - CASSPRAATGNTIYF TGTGCCAGCAGCCCCCGGGCGGCGACTGGAAACACCATATATTTT
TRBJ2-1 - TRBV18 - CASSPATGARPYNEQFF TGTGCCAGCTCACCAGCGACAGGAGCCAGGCCATACAATGAGCAGTTCTTC
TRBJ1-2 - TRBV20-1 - CSSSNGYTF TGCAGTAGCAGCAATGGCTACACCTTC
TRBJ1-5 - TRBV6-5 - CASSYSPVGSNQPQHF TGTGCCAGCAGTTACTCTCCAGTCGGGAGCAATCAGCCCCAGCATTTT
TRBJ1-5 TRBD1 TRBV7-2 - CASSDRTGGNQPQHF TGTGCCAGCAGCGATAGGACAGGGGGAAATCAGCCCCAGCATTTT
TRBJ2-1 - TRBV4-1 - CASSQEVGAARHNEQFF TGCGCCAGCAGCCAAGAGGTCGGGGCGGCGCGTCACAATGAGCAGTTCTTC
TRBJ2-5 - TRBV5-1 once CASSPGKETQYF TGCGCCAGCAGTCCGGGGAAGGAGACCCAGTACTTC
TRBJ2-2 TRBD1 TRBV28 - CASSSPGQGLYGELFF TGTGCCAGCAGTTCCCCGGGACAGGGTCTTTACGGGGAGCTGTTTTTT
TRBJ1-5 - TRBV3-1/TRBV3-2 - CASSQGTLRSQPQHF TGTGCCAGCAGCCAAGGGACCCTCCGCAGTCAGCCCCAGCATTTT
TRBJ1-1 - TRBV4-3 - CASSQMALGAGEAFF TGCGCCAGCAGCCAGATGGCCCTAGGGGCGGGTGAAGCTTTCTTT
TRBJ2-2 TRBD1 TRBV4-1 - CASSQFPGQGAGGELFF TGCGCCAGCAGCCAATTTCCGGGACAGGGGGCAGGCGGGGAGCTGTTTTTT
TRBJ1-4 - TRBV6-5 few CASSLSVANEKLFF TGTGCCAGCAGTCTGTCGGTGGCTAATGAAAAACTGTTTTTT
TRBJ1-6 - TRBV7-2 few CASSLAQGVRNSPLHF TGTGCCAGCAGCTTAGCCCAGGGTGTTCGGAATTCACCCCTCCACTTT
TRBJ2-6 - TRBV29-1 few CSVVTGANVLTF TGCAGCGTTGTCACTGGGGCCAACGTCCTGACTTTC
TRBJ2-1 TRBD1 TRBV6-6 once CASRRQGSSYNEQFF TGTGCCAGCAGGAGACAGGGAAGCTCCTACAATGAGCAGTTCTTC
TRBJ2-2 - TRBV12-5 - CASGHIPDGKTNTGELFF TGTGCTAGTGGTCACATCCCGGACGGGAAGACGAACACCGGGGAGCTGTTTTTT
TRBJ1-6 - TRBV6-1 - CASSEGPGLGSPLHF TGTGCCAGCAGTGAAGGCCCAGGGCTTGGGTCACCCCTCCACTTT
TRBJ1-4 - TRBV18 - CASSPPGGEKLFF TGTGCCAGCTCACCACCGGGAGGTGAAAAACTGTTTTTT
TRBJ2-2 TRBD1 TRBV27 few CASRDRGGTNTGELFF TGTGCCAGCAGAGACAGGGGTGGAACAAACACCGGGGAGCTGTTTTTT
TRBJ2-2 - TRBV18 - CASSPRTTTGELFF TGTGCCAGCTCACCGAGGACTACGACCGGGGAGCTGTTTTTT
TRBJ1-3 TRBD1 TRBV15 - CATSRETGGGNTIYF TGTGCCACCAGCAGAGAGACAGGGGGAGGAAACACCATATATTTT
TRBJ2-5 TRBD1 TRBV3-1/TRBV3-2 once CASSQGDRGNQYF TGTGCCAGCAGCCAAGGGGACAGGGGGAACCAGTACTTC
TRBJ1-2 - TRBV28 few CASSLWDSVNYGYTF TGTGCCAGCAGTTTATGGGACAGCGTGAACTATGGCTACACCTTC
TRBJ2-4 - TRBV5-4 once CASSLAGELAKNIQYF TGTGCCAGCAGCTTGGCCGGGGAGCTAGCCAAAAACATTCAGTACTTC
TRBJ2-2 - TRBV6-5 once CASMQGMPGELFF TGTGCCAGCATGCAGGGAATGCCAGGGGAGCTGTTTTTT
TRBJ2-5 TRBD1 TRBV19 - CASSRTGKGVTQYF TGTGCCAGTAGTAGGACAGGGAAAGGGGTGACCCAGTACTTC
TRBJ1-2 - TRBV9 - CASSVGRVNYGYTF TGTGCCAGCAGCGTCGGACGTGTGAACTATGGCTACACCTTC
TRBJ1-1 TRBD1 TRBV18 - CASSGQGAGMNTEAFF TGTGCCAGCTCAGGACAGGGGGCGGGAATGAACACTGAAGCTTTCTTT
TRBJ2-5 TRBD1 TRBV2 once CASSPLGTEETQYF TGTGCCAGCAGCCCACTCGGGACAGAAGAGACCCAGTACTTC
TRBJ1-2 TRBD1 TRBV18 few CASSPGQVYGYTF TGTGCCAGCTCACCAGGACAGGTCTATGGCTACACCTTC
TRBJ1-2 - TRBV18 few CASSPPAGRYGYTF TGTGCCAGCTCACCCCCCGCAGGCCGCTATGGCTACACCTTC
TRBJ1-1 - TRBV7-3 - CASSLAGGFTTEAFF TGTGCCAGCAGCTTGGCGGGGGGGTTTACCACTGAAGCTTTCTTT
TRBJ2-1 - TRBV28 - CATNKGVLSYNEQFF TGTGCCACTAACAAGGGGGTCCTCTCCTACAATGAGCAGTTCTTC
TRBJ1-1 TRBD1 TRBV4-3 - CASSQGQGNTEAFF TGCGCCAGCAGCCAGGGACAGGGGAACACTGAAGCTTTCTTT
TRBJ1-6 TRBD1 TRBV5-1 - CASSTQGSSYNSPLHF TGCGCCAGCAGCACACAGGGGAGCTCCTATAATTCACCCCTCCACTTT
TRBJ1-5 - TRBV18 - CASSPRGGNQPQHF TGTGCCAGCTCACCACGGGGGGGGAATCAGCCCCAGCATTTT
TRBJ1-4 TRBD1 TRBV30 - CAWSVSSTGSEKLFF TGTGCCTGGAGTGTATCGTCGACAGGGTCTGAAAAACTGTTTTTT
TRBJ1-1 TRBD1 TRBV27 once CASTLSSDRSNTEAFF TGTGCCAGCACCTTATCCTCGGACAGGTCGAACACTGAAGCTTTCTTT
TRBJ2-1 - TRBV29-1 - CSVVVGGPLF TGCAGCGTTGTTGTGGGGGGGCCCCTCTTC
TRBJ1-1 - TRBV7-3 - CASSLNRGRMNTEAFF TGTGCCAGCAGCTTAAATCGTGGCAGAATGAACACTGAAGCTTTCTTT
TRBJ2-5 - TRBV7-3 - CASSSAAEETQYF TGTGCCAGCAGCTCCGCGGCGGAAGAGACCCAGTACTTC
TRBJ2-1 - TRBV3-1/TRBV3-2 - CASSQGLATTYNEQFF TGTGCCAGCAGCCAAGGTCTAGCCACGACCTACAATGAGCAGTTCTTC
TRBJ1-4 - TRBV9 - CASSANPATNEKLFF TGTGCCAGCAGCGCGAACCCGGCAACTAATGAAAAACTGTTTTTT
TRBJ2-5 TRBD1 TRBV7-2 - CASSDGTGAETQYF TGTGCCAGCAGCGACGGGACAGGGGCCGAGACCCAGTACTTC
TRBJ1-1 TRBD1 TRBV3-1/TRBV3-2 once CASSQAIRDRVTEAFF TGTGCCAGCAGCCAAGCTATTCGGGACAGGGTCACTGAAGCTTTCTTT